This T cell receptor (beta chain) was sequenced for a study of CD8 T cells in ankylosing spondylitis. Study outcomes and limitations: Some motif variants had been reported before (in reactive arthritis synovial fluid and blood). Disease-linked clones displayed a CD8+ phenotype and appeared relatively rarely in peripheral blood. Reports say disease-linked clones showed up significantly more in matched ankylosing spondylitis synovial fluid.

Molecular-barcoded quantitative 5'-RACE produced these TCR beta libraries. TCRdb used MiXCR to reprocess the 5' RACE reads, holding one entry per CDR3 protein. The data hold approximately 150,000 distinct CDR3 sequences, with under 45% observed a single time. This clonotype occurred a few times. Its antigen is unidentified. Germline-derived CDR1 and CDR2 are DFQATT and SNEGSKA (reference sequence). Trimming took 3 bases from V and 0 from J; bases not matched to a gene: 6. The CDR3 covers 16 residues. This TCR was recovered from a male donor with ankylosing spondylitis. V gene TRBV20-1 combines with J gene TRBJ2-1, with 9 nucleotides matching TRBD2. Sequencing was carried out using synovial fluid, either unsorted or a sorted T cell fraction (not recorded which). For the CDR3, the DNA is TGCAGTGCTAGGGATTTAGCGGGGGACTCCTACAATGAGCAGTTCTTC. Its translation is CSARDLAGDSYNEQFF.